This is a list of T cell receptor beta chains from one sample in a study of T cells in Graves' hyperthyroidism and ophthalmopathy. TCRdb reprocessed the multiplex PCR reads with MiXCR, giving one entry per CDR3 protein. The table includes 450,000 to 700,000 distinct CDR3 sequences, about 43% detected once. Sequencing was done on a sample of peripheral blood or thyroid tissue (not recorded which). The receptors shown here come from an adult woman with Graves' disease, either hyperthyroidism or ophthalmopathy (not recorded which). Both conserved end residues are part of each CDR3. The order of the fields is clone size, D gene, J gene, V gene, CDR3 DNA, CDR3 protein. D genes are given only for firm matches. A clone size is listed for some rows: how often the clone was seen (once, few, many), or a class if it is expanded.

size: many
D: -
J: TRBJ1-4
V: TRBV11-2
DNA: TGTGCCAGCAGCTTAGCGGGATACATGTTAAATGAAAAACTGTTTTTT
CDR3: CASSLAGYMLNEKLFF

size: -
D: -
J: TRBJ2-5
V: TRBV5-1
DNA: TGCGCCAGCAGGTTCACAGGGCGTAAGGAGGAGACCCAGTACTTC
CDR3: CASRFTGRKEETQYF

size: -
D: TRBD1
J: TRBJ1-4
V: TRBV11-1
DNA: TGTGCCAGCAGGGATCGGGACAGGGACGGAAAACTGTTTTTT
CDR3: CASRDRDRDGKLFF

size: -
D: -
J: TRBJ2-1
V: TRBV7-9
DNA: TGTGCCAGCAGCCCGGGGGCCGGCCGGCAGTTCTTC
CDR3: CASSPGAGRQFF

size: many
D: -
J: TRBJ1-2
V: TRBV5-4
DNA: TGTGCCAGCAGCTCCCTAGGACGGTACTATGGCTACACCTTC
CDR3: CASSSLGRYYGYTF

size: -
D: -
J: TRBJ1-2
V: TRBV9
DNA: TGTGCCAGCAGCGTAGTGAGGAACACCTATTATGGCTACACCTTC
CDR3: CASSVVRNTYYGYTF

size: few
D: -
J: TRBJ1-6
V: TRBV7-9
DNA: TGTGCCAGCAGTGAGGGACCGCGAAACAATTCACCCCTCCACTTT
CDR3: CASSEGPRNNSPLHF

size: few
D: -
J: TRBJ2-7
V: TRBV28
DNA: TGTGCCAGCAGTCCCGGGACGGTGCCCTACGAGCAGTACTTC
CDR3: CASSPGTVPYEQYF

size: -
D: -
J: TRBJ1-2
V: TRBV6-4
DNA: TGTGCCAGCAGTGACTCGACGGGGGGTCGGGGTGGCTACACCTTC
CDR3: CASSDSTGGRGGYTF

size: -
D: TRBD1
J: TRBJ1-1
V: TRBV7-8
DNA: TGTGCCAGCAGCCCAGAGGGACAGATGAACACTGAAGCTTTCTTT
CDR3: CASSPEGQMNTEAFF

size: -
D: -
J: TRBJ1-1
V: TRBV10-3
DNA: TGTGCCATCAGTCAGAGGGCTAGCGGGAAAGCTTTCTTT
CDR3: CAISQRASGKAFF

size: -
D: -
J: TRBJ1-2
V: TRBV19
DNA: TGTGCCAGTAGTATTGGATTGGGCAGCAACTATGGCTACACCTTC
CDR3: CASSIGLGSNYGYTF

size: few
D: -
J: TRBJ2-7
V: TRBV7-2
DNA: TGTGCCAGCAGTTTATCTCAGATTAGAAAGGCTGGCAGGGCCTACGAGCAGTACTTC
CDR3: CASSLSQIRKAGRAYEQYF

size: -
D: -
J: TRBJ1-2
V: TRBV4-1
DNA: TGCGCCAGCAGCCCAGGGGCCCTCACCGGCTACACCTTC
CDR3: CASSPGALTGYTF

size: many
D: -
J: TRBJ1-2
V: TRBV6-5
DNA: TGTGCCAGCAGTTACGAAAGTAACTATGGCTACACCTTC
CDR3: CASSYESNYGYTF

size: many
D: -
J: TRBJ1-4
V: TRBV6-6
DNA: TGTGCCAGCGGGATAGCAACAGGGTCGGGAACTAATGAAAAACTGTTTTTT
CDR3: CASGIATGSGTNEKLFF